This T cell receptor (beta chain) was sequenced during a study of tumor-infiltrating lymphocytes in oesophageal squamous cell carcinoma. TCRdb independently ran MiXCR on the PCR reads; one entry per CDR3 protein. This table holds about 12,000 distinct CDR3 sequences, around 56% found once. CDR3 length: 14 residues. Per the germline V gene, CDR1 is SGHNT and CDR2 is YYREEE (reference sequence). The sample taken for sequencing was esophageal tumor tissue. This chain links TRBV5-4 with TRBJ2-7; tentatively, D is TRBD2 (5 bases). The J call is in doubt because the DNA end fits TRBJ2-1 better. The receptor's source is a female donor with esophageal squamous cell carcinoma. DNA for the CDR3: TGTGCCAGCAGCTTGGCTGTTGGGAGAACCGAGCAGTTCTTC. It encodes CASSLAVGRTEQFF.